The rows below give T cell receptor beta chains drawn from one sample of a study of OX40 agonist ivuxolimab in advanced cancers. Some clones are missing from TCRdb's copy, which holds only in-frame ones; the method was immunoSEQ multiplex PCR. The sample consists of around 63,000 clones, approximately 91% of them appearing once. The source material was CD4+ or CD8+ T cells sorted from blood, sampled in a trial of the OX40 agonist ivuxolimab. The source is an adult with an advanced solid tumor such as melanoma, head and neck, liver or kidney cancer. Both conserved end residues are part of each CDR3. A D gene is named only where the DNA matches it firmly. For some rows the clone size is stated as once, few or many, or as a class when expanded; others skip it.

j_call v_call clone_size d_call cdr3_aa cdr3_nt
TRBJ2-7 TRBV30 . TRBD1 CAWSGQVLAYEQYF TGTGCCTGGAGCGGACAGGTCCTAGCATACGAGCAGTACTTC
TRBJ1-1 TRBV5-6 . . CASSLVNTEAFF TGTGCCAGCAGCTTAGTGAACACTGAAGCTTTCTTT
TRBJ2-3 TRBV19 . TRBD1 CASSPGQGREADTQYF TGTGCCAGTAGCCCGGGACAGGGGAGAGAAGCAGATACGCAGTATTTT
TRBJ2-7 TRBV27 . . CASSFRQSYEQYF TGTGCCAGCAGTTTCCGTCAGTCCTACGAGCAGTACTTC
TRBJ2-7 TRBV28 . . CASRVGTSIYEQYF TGTGCCAGCAGAGTCGGGACATCAATATACGAGCAGTACTTC
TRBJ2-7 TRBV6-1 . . CASSDLDYSYEQYF TGTGCCAGCAGTGATCTCGACTACTCCTACGAGCAGTACTTC
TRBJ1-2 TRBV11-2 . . CASSFSGPNYGYTF TGTGCCAGCAGCTTCTCCGGGCCTAACTATGGCTACACCTTC
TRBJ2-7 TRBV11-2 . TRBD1 CASSLDWTGGYEQYF TGTGCCAGCAGCTTAGACTGGACAGGGGGCTACGAGCAGTACTTC
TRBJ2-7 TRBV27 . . CASSLGGRNEQYF TGTGCCAGCAGTTTGGGGGGAAGGAACGAGCAGTACTTC
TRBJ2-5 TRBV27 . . CASSTDRGQGRGTSVKKLQETQYF TGTGCCAGCAGTACCGATCGGGGACAGGGGCGGGGGACTAGCGTAAAGAAACTACAAGAGACCCAGTACTTC
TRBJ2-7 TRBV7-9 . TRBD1 CASSDGQGTYEQYF TGTGCCAGCAGCGACGGACAGGGAACCTACGAGCAGTACTTC
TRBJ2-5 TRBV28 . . CASSFPRVKETQYF TGTGCCAGCAGTTTCCCTAGAGTAAAAGAGACCCAGTACTTC
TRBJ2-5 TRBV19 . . CASSIAGETQYF TGTGCCAGTAGTATCGCGGGAGAGACCCAGTACTTC
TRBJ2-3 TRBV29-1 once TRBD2 CTAEAGGPDTQYF TGCACCGCCGAGGCGGGAGGGCCAGATACGCAGTATTTT
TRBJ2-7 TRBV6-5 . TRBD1 CASRGDRGTFREQYF TGTGCCAGCAGGGGGGACAGGGGCACTTTTAGAGAGCAGTACTTC
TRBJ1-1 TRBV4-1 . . CASRLGQAMNTEAFF TGCGCCAGCAGGTTAGGGCAGGCAATGAACACTGAAGCTTTCTTT
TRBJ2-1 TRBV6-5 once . CASSYTIPPNEQFF TGTGCCAGCAGTTACACGATACCCCCCAATGAGCAGTTCTTC
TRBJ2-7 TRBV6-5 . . CASGLGAHEQYF TGTGCCAGCGGATTGGGGGCCCACGAGCAGTACTTC
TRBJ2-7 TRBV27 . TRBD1 CASSSGQSYEQYF TGTGCCAGCAGTTCGGGACAGTCTTACGAGCAGTACTTC
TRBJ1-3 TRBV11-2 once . CASSNPGNSGNTIYF TGTGCCAGCAGCAACCCAGGGAACTCTGGAAACACCATATATTTT
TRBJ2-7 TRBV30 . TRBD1 CAWSQDRAAYEQYF TGTGCCTGGAGTCAGGACAGGGCCGCCTACGAGCAGTACTTC
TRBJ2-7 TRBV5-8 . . CASSHSPNDEQYF TGTGCCAGCAGCCATTCTCCGAATGACGAGCAGTACTTC
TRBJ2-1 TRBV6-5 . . CASNLDHYNEQFF TGTGCCAGCAACCTAGACCACTACAATGAGCAGTTCTTC
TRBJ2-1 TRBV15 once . CATSGYLSEQFF TGTGCCACCAGCGGGTATCTGAGTGAGCAGTTCTTC
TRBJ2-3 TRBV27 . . CASSDGESDTQYF TGTGCCAGCAGCGACGGAGAGTCAGATACGCAGTATTTT
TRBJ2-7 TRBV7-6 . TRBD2 CASSPPGLAGWSSYEQYF TGTGCCAGCAGCCCCCCGGGACTAGCGGGGTGGAGCTCCTACGAGCAGTACTTC
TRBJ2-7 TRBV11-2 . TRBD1 CASSSSTGAYEQYF TGTGCCAGCAGCTCTTCGACAGGGGCCTACGAGCAGTACTTC
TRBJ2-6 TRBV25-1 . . CASWGSGANVLTF TGTGCCAGCTGGGGATCTGGGGCCAACGTCCTGACTTTC
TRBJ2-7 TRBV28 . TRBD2 CASSPGTSGAGGYEQYF TGTGCCAGCAGCCCCGGGACTAGCGGGGCTGGGGGATACGAGCAGTACTTC